This TCR beta chain was observed in a study of T-cell memory formation after mild COVID-19. On the study more broadly: TCR clusters mostly belonged to single donors. Study-level results: Contracting clones, day 15 to 85, had balanced CD4/CD8, and later expanders favored CD4+. CD4+ contracting clones were mainly CM and EM; CD8+ ones, EMRA.

As for this clonotype: The antigen is undetermined.

The J segment lost 5 bases and the V segment lost 3 bases, leaving 6 bases of the junction unmatched. Germline loops: CDR1 LNHNV, CDR2 YYDKDF (reference sequence). The CDR3 loop spans 15 amino acids. TCRdb ran MiXCR on the 5' RACE reads and lists one entry per CDR3 protein. This table holds hundreds of thousands of distinct CDR3 sequences, 15% to 20% found once. The sequencing sample was made of PBMCs or a T cell subset sorted from them (not recorded which). This chain uses TRBV15 with TRBJ2-3; 9 nucleotides align to TRBD2. The TCR sequence derives from a man aged 18 to 29 who had mild COVID-19 (a few samples of this study predate the infection). Cell type and time point are not known. The CDR3 sequence: CATSRESGGLDTQYF. The CDR3 DNA is TGTGCCACCAGCAGGGAAAGCGGGGGGCTAGATACGCAGTATTTT.